The sequence of this T cell receptor (beta chain) was determined in a study of T cells after posttransplantation cyclophosphamide. Profiled with immunoSEQ multiplex PCR; TCRdb holds only in-frame clones, not every one. The repertoire holds around 37,000 clones, more than 70% seen once, with around 8.1% in the top ten. The germline V gene has CDR1 SGHVS and CDR2 FQNEAQ. The CDR3 extends over 13 amino acids. V lost 5 bases and J 7 bases, leaving 12 bases between the germline ends. Treatment was busulfan-fludarabine conditioning, a marrow graft, and cyclophosphamide on days +3 and +4. This specimen was CD4+ T cells sorted from blood, taken approximately 1,900 days after a stem cell transplant with posttransplant cyclophosphamide. The J gene is TRBJ2-1, the V gene TRBV7-8; D is perhaps TRBD2 (5 bases). This clonotype was sampled from a female patient in her thirties or forties who received an allogeneic stem cell transplant from a related donor, was CMV-positive, and had no GVHD. Some T cells may have come from the graft donor. The CDR3, as DNA: TGTGCCAGCAGCCTCGCTTCGGGGAATGAGCAGTTCTTC. Residues: CASSLASGNEQFF.